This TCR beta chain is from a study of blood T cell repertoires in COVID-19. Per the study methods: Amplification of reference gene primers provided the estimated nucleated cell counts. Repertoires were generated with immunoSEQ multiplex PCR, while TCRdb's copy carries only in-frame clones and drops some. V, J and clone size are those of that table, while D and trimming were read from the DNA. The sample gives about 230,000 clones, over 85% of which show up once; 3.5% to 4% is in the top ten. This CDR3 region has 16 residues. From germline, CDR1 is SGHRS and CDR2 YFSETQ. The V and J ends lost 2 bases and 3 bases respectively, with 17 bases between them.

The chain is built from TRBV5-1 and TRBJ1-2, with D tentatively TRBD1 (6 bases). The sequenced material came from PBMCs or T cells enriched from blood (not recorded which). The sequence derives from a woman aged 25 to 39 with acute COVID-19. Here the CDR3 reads CASSFLPETGDYGYTF. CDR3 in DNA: TGCGCCAGCAGCTTCCTCCCTGAGACAGGAGACTATGGCTACACCTTC.